The 10 T cell receptor beta chains listed next were all sequenced from one sample in a study of T-cell reconstitution after alpha-beta-depleted transplantation in children. Unique molecular identifiers were used to barcode this TCRbeta library. TCRdb ran MiXCR on the PCR reads and lists one entry per CDR3 protein. Of 600,000 to 700,000 distinct CDR3 sequences in the sample, 10% to 15% were seen once. Sequenced here: PBMCs, sampled before TCRalphabeta/CD19-depleted stem cell transplant. The receptors originated from a girl aged 2-10 years with congenital amegakaryocytic thrombocytopenia, due to receive a stem cell transplant.

The chain uses TRBV20-1 and TRBJ2-4, with 13 bases aligning to TRBD2. Germline V gene sequence: CDR1 DFQATT, CDR2 SNEGSKA (reference sequence). V shed 5 bases and J 0 bases; nucleotides not matched to a gene: 1. This CDR3 comprises 15 residues. The CDR3 DNA reads as TGCAGTGCTGGACTAGCGGGAGTAGCCAAAAACATTCAGTACTTC. The encoded protein is CSAGLAGVAKNIQYF.

There are many counts of this clonotype. The chain joins TRBV20-1 to TRBJ2-7; D may be TRBD1 (5 bases). The CDR3 runs 10 residues. Per the germline V gene, CDR1 is DFQATT and CDR2 is SNEGSKA (reference sequence). The V end was cut by 7 bases, the J end by 4 bases, with 8 bases between. CDR3 region: CSVKGYEQYF. Written as DNA, the CDR3 is TGCAGTGTCAAGGGGTACGAGCAGTACTTC.

The chain joins TRBV20-1 to TRBJ1-2; D gene uncertain. The CDR3 sequence is 13 residues long. Germline-derived CDR1 and CDR2 are DFQATT and SNEGSKA (reference sequence). V lost 0 bases and J lost 8, with 13 bases in between. CDR3 loop: CSARDSELRGYTF. The CDR3 DNA is TGCAGTGCTAGAGATTCAGAGTTGCGGGGCTACACCTTC.

This clonotype came up a few times. V usage is TRBV4-1 and J usage is TRBJ2-7; D is ambiguous. The V gene's germline CDR1 is MGHRA and CDR2 YSYEKL. The germline V and J ends were trimmed by 0 bases and 2 bases, with 8 bases remaining between them. CDR3 length equals 14 residues. Here the CDR3 reads CASSQEMRTYEQYF. The CDR3 coding sequence is TGCGCCAGCAGCCAAGAGATGAGAACCTACGAGCAGTACTTC.

This clonotype appeared a few times. The rearrangement uses TRBV5-1 and TRBJ2-6; no firm D call. CDR1 is SGHRS, CDR2 YFSETQ, per germline. There are 16 residues in the CDR3. V was cut by 4 bases and J by 0 bases, with 11 bases left in between. CDR3 in DNA: TGCGCCAGCAGCCTTGAGGCCTTCTCTGGGGCCAACGTCCTGACTTTC. This sequence encodes CASSLEAFSGANVLTF. The whole variable domain, remainder taken from reference TRBV5-1 and TRBJ2-6, is KAGVTQTPRYLIKTRGQQVTLSCSPISGHRSVSWYQQTPGQGLQFLFEYFSETQRNKGNFPGRFSGRQFSNSRSEMNVSTLELGDSALYLCASSLEAFSGANVLTFGAGSRLTVL.

The chain uses TRBV3-1 and TRBJ2-5; a weak D match, TRBD1 (6 bases). The V end lost 4 bases, the J end lost 3 bases, and 18 bases lay between the germline ends. CDR3 length: 16 amino acids. Germline V gene lookup returns CDR1 LGHDT and CDR2 YNNKEL (reference sequence). The CDR3 region is CASSPGVWEREETQYF. CDR3 sequence (DNA): TGTGCCAGCAGCCCAGGGGTATGGGAGAGGGAAGAGACCCAGTACTTC.

In its sample, this clonotype was seen many times. This chain joins TRBV29-1 and TRBJ2-1; a possible D gene is TRBD1 (6 bases). Trimming stripped 2 bases from V and 8 bases from J, with 22 bases between. Per germline, CDR1 SQVTM and CDR2 ANQGSEA. The CDR3 covers 16 residues. Here the CDR3 DNA reads TGCAGCGTTGAACTTACGCTGGGGGCCATCCCCTATGAGCAGTTCTTC. It yields the protein CSVELTLGAIPYEQFF.

This chain connects TRBV20-1 to TRBJ2-1, with no clear D. This CDR3 contains 14 residues. Germline V gene lookup returns CDR1 DFQATT and CDR2 SNEGSKA (reference sequence). Trimming took 1 base from V and 7 from J, leaving 14 bases between them. As DNA, the CDR3 is TGCAGTGCTAGAGTCCCCATAGGTATGAATGAGCAGTTCTTC. It encodes CSARVPIGMNEQFF.

The chain recombines TRBV12-3 or TRBV12-4 with TRBJ2-1; 8 positions agree with TRBD2. This CDR3 has 15 amino acids. Trimming at V came to 5 bases and at J to 5 bases, leaving 8 bases not matched to a gene. The CDR3 reads CASSKTGLADNEQFF. The CDR3, as DNA: TGTGCCAGCAGTAAGACCGGACTAGCTGACAATGAGCAGTTCTTC.

In its sample, this clonotype was seen a few times. The rearrangement uses TRBV30 and TRBJ2-7; a weak D match, TRBD2 (6 bases). The CDR3 contains 12 residues. Germline V lookup: CDR1 GTSNPN, CDR2 SVGIG (reference sequence). The germline V and J ends were trimmed by 3 bases and 5 bases, with 11 bases remaining between them. The CDR3 DNA is TGTGCCTGGAGACCCGGAGGGAACGAGCAGTACTTC. Translating it yields CAWRPGGNEQYF.